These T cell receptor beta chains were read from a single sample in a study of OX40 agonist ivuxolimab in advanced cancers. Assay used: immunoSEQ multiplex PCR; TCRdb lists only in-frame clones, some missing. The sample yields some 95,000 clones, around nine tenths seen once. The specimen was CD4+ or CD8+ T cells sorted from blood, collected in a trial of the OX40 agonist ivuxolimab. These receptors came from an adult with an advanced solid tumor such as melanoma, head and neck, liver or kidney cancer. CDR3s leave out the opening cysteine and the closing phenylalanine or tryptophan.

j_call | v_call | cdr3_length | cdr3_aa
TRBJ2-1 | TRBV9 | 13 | ASSVAGLAYNEQF
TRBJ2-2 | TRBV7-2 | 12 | ASSLAFHTGELF
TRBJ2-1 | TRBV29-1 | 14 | SVEEGLVGGYNEQF
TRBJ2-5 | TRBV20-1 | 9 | SARSTETQY
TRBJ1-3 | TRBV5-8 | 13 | ASSPLAPSGNTIY
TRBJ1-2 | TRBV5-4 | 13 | ASSLYVGTPYGYT
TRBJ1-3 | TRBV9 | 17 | ASSVVGTGDYRSGNTIY
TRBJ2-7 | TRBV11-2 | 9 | ASSYYYEQY
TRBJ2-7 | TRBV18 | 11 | ASSPGSHNEQY
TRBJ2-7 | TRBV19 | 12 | ASYRTSVPYEQY
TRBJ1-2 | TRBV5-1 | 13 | ASSLDGRANYGYT
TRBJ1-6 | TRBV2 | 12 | ASSPDRGESPLH
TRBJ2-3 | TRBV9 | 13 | ASSSEAGGGDTQY
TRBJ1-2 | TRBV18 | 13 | ASSPSTGNLYGYT
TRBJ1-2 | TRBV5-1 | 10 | ASSLDRDGYT
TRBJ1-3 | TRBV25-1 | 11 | ASSGWPGNTIY
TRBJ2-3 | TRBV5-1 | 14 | ASSSRDSANTDTQY
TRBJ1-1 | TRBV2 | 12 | ASSQGQGPFEAF
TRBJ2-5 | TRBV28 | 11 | ASSGGSQETQY
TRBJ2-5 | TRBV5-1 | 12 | ASSLSGSVETQY
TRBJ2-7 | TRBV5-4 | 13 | ASSLGDSSYYEQY
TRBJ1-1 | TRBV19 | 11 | ASSLGKGTEAF
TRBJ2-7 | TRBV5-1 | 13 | ASSLLSGITSEQY
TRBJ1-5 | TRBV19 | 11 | ASSGQGGQPQH